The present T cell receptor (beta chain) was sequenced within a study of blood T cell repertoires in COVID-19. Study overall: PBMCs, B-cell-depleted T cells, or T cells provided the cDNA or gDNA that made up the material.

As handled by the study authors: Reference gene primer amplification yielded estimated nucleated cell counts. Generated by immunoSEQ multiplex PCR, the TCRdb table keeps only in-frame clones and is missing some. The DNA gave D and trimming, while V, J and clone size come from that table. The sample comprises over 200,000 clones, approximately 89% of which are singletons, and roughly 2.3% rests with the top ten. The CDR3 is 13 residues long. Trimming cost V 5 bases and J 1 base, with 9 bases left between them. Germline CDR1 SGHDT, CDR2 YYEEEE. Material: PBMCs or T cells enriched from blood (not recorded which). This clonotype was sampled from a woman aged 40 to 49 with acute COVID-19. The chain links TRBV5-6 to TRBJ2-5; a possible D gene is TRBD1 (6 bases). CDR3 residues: CASSSQGQETQYF. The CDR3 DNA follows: TGTGCCAGCAGTTCACAGGGCCAAGAGACCCAGTACTTC.